These T cell receptor beta chains were read from a single sample in a study of blood T cells in healthy people across ages. TCRdb analysed the 5' RACE reads with MiXCR anew, one entry per CDR3 protein. The sample consists of about 1,500,000 distinct CDR3 sequences, 28% of them appearing once. Input material: blood. The receptors come from a woman under 40 in good health. The CDR3 runs from the conserved cysteine through the conserved F or W. The order of the fields is D gene, CDR3 length, V gene, clone size, J gene, CDR3 DNA, CDR3 protein. D genes are given only for firm matches. Size is omitted from some rows. Given values are once, few, many or a class for expanded clones.

D: .; length: 12; V: TRBV20-1; size: .; J: TRBJ2-3; DNA: TGCAGTGCTAGAAACCAGCCAGATACGCAGTATTTT; CDR3: CSARNQPDTQYF
D: .; length: 13; V: TRBV20-1; size: .; J: TRBJ2-1; DNA: TGCAGTACTATCCCTAAATGGAGCAATGAGCAGTTCTTC; CDR3: CSTIPKWSNEQFF
D: .; length: 12; V: TRBV7-2; size: few; J: TRBJ2-3; DNA: TGTGCCAGCAGCTTCAACAGGGATACGCAGTATTTT; CDR3: CASSFNRDTQYF
D: .; length: 15; V: TRBV7-9; size: .; J: TRBJ2-5; DNA: TGTGCCAGCAGCTCGCAGGGAGTTTCTCCGGAGACCCAGTACTTC; CDR3: CASSSQGVSPETQYF
D: .; length: 13; V: TRBV12-3/TRBV12-4; size: few; J: TRBJ2-5; DNA: TGTGCCTGCAATCTAAGACAGGAAGAGACCCAGTACTTC; CDR3: CACNLRQEETQYF
D: .; length: 13; V: TRBV15; size: few; J: TRBJ1-5; DNA: TGTGCCACCAGCCCATATAGCAATCAGCCCCAGCATTTT; CDR3: CATSPYSNQPQHF
D: .; length: 14; V: TRBV20-1; size: .; J: TRBJ2-7; DNA: TGCAGTGCTCCGCGTGGGAGGACCAGGGACGAGCAGTACTTC; CDR3: CSAPRGRTRDEQYF
D: TRBD1; length: 13; V: TRBV2; size: .; J: TRBJ1-2; DNA: TGTGCCAGCAGAGGGGAGACAGGGGATGGCTACACCTTC; CDR3: CASRGETGDGYTF
D: .; length: 12; V: TRBV6-5; size: .; J: TRBJ2-1; DNA: TGTGCCGCCGGCGGAGCGGGCAATGAGCAGTTCTTC; CDR3: CAAGGAGNEQFF
D: TRBD2; length: 17; V: TRBV2; size: many; J: TRBJ2-1; DNA: TGTGCCAGCAGTGAAAGGCGGGGGGGCCTTGGGGACAATGAGCAGTTCTTC; CDR3: CASSERRGGLGDNEQFF
D: TRBD2; length: 16; V: TRBV7-9; size: .; J: TRBJ2-1; DNA: TGTGCCAGCACCTCACATAGCGGGAGCGAGGTTTATGAGCAGTTCTTC; CDR3: CASTSHSGSEVYEQFF
D: .; length: 15; V: TRBV18; size: .; J: TRBJ2-1; DNA: TGTGCCAGCTCACCAGGAATTATGTCCTACAATGAGCAGTTCTTC; CDR3: CASSPGIMSYNEQFF
D: .; length: 13; V: TRBV7-9; size: .; J: TRBJ1-2; DNA: TGTGCCAGCAGCTCGACAGTCAGGGACGGCTACACCTTC; CDR3: CASSSTVRDGYTF
D: TRBD2; length: 15; V: TRBV4-3; size: few; J: TRBJ2-3; DNA: TGCGCCAGCAGCCAAGTAGCGGCGGGGGCAGATACGCAGTATTTT; CDR3: CASSQVAAGADTQYF
D: .; length: 13; V: TRBV6-1; size: few; J: TRBJ1-2; DNA: TGTGCCAGCAGGCCAGGCCAGAGGAATGGCTACACCTTC; CDR3: CASRPGQRNGYTF
D: TRBD1; length: 15; V: TRBV28; size: .; J: TRBJ2-7; DNA: TGTGTCAGCAGCCCTACCGGGACAGGCCACTACGAGCAGTACTTC; CDR3: CVSSPTGTGHYEQYF
D: .; length: 11; V: TRBV20-1; size: many; J: TRBJ2-7; DNA: TGCAGTGCTAGATGGGCTGAGAAGCAGTACTTC; CDR3: CSARWAEKQYF
D: .; length: 13; V: TRBV5-1; size: .; J: TRBJ2-2; DNA: TGCGCCAGCAGCCCGGGCGTAACCGGGGAGCGGTTTTTT; CDR3: CASSPGVTGERFF
D: TRBD1; length: 14; V: TRBV7-2; size: .; J: TRBJ1-1; DNA: TGTGCCAGCAGCCCGCCGACAGGGCGACCTGAAGCTTTCTTT; CDR3: CASSPPTGRPEAFF
D: .; length: 15; V: TRBV12-3/TRBV12-4; size: once; J: TRBJ1-2; DNA: TGTGCCAACAACCCGGGGAGGCGAACTAACTATGGCTACACCTTC; CDR3: CANNPGRRTNYGYTF
D: .; length: 14; V: TRBV4-2; size: many; J: TRBJ2-5; DNA: TGTGCCAGCAGCCAAGAGGGGCGGGGAGAGACCCAGTACTTC; CDR3: CASSQEGRGETQYF
D: TRBD1; length: 13; V: TRBV5-1; size: few; J: TRBJ1-1; DNA: TGCGCCACCTCGACAGGGGAGAACACTGAAGCTTTCTTT; CDR3: CATSTGENTEAFF
D: .; length: 16; V: TRBV9; size: .; J: TRBJ2-5; DNA: TGTGCCAGCAGCGTAGGTAGTAGCGGATACCAAAAGACCCAGTACTTC; CDR3: CASSVGSSGYQKTQYF
D: .; length: 12; V: TRBV27; size: many; J: TRBJ1-2; DNA: TGTGCCAGCAGTTTCGCGGACGGGGGCTACACCTTC; CDR3: CASSFADGGYTF
D: .; length: 14; V: TRBV7-2; size: many; J: TRBJ2-5; DNA: TGTGCCAGCAGCTTAGGGCCTAACGGAGAGACCCAGTACTTC; CDR3: CASSLGPNGETQYF
D: .; length: 12; V: TRBV29-1; size: .; J: TRBJ1-2; DNA: TGCAGCGTTGGAGGCGCAGGGGCTGGCTACACCTTC; CDR3: CSVGGAGAGYTF
D: .; length: 15; V: TRBV27; size: .; J: TRBJ2-7; DNA: TGTGCCGGCAGGACCCATGACAGAAGTGGCTACGAGCAGTACTTC; CDR3: CAGRTHDRSGYEQYF
D: .; length: 14; V: TRBV18; size: few; J: TRBJ1-2; DNA: TGTGCCAGCTCACCACCAGGGGTCGTACAGGGCTACACCTTC; CDR3: CASSPPGVVQGYTF
D: TRBD1; length: 16; V: TRBV7-2; size: .; J: TRBJ2-7; DNA: TGTGCCAGCAGCCCTAGGGGGACAGAGAACTCCTACGAGCAGTACTTC; CDR3: CASSPRGTENSYEQYF
D: .; length: 16; V: TRBV6-5; size: .; J: TRBJ2-3; DNA: TGTGCTAGCAACCCCGCGGGCGTCAAGAGTCGGGATACGCAGTATTTT; CDR3: CASNPAGVKSRDTQYF
D: TRBD1; length: 16; V: TRBV6-5; size: few; J: TRBJ1-5; DNA: TGTGCCAGCAGCCTTTCCTACAGGGGGCATCGGCAGCCCCAGCATTTT; CDR3: CASSLSYRGHRQPQHF